The 19 T cell receptor beta chains given below trace back to one sample, sequenced in a study of CD8+CD57+ T cells in acquired aplastic anemia. The study profiled TCR beta VDJ and CDR3 using genomic DNA as template. One entry per CDR3 protein, called by TCRdb with MiXCR from the reads. The repertoire holds around 130,000 distinct CDR3 sequences, under 60% seen once, with roughly 28% in the top ten. The patients chosen for sequencing had shown expansion of CD8+CD57+ cells (detected by flow cytometry). What was sequenced was sorted CD4+, CD8+, or CD8+CD57+ T cells (not recorded which) from PBMCs. The receptors here all came from a human donor with aplastic anemia.

V gene TRBV6-4 combines with J gene TRBJ2-1; no reliable D call. The V end lost 3 bases, the J end lost 9 bases, and 12 bases lay between the germline ends. The CDR3 length is 13 residues. Germline CDR1 MRHNA, CDR2 SNTAGT. In nucleotides, the CDR3 is TGTGCCAGCAGTGAGGCCGACTTGGGTGAGCAGTTCTTC. This translates into CASSEADLGEQFF.

The table lists this clonotype with many counts. The chain uses TRBV10-3 and TRBJ2-7, with 8 bases fitting TRBD1. Trimming removed 6 bases from V and 5 bases from J; junction bases left unmatched: 9. Germline V gives CDR1 ENHRY, CDR2 SYGVKD. The CDR3 runs to 14 residues. This chain's CDR3 is CAIREVGQGNEQYF. The CDR3 coding sequence is TGTGCCATCAGGGAGGTTGGACAGGGTAACGAGCAGTACTTC.

The chain couples TRBV7-8 to TRBJ1-2; D might be TRBD1 (6 bases). V was clipped by 1 base and J by 4 bases, with 7 bases between them. From germline, CDR1 is SGHVS and CDR2 FQNEAQ. This CDR3 spans 13 amino acids. Written as DNA, the CDR3 is TGTGCCAGCAGCTTAGTACAGGGCTATGGCTACACCTTC. This codes for CASSLVQGYGYTF.

This chain links TRBV5-4 with TRBJ2-1; D is unclear. The CDR3 is 11 residues long. Trimming left V 3 bases short and J 6 bases short, with 4 bases between. The germline V gene encodes CDR1 SGHNT and CDR2 YYREEE (reference sequence). The CDR3 coding sequence is TGTGCCAGCAGCTACGCCAATGAGCAGTTCTTC. Translating it yields CASSYANEQFF.

This sequence joins TRBV2 and TRBJ2-7; unclear D gene. Looked up from germline, CDR1 is SNHLY and CDR2 is FYNNEI. The CDR3 totals 13 residues. The V end lost 1 base, the J end lost 5 bases, and 9 bases lay between the germline ends. The CDR3 protein is CASSEERWDEQYF. The CDR3 DNA follows: TGTGCCAGCAGTGAAGAAAGGTGGGACGAGCAGTACTTC.

The chain uses TRBV29-1 and TRBJ1-4; TRBD1 might be the D (5 bases). Trimming stripped 1 base from V and 5 bases from J, with 8 bases between. The germline CDR1 and CDR2 sequences are SQVTM and ANQGSEA. CDR3 length equals 13 residues. This CDR3 reads CSVEVQGNEKLFF. The DNA of the CDR3 is TGCAGCGTTGAAGTGCAGGGAAATGAAAAACTGTTTTTT.

V and J are TRBV7-9 and TRBJ2-1; maybe TRBD2 (6 bases). Germline values: CDR1 SEHNR, CDR2 FQNEAQ (reference sequence). This CDR3 region has 13 residues. The V end was cut by 5 bases, the J end by 4 bases, with 9 bases between. The CDR3 is CASSLGTYNEQFF. CDR3 DNA sequence: TGTGCCAGCAGCCTCGGGACTTACAATGAGCAGTTCTTC.

The chain links TRBV2 to TRBJ1-4; 7 nucleotides match TRBD1. Unmatched junction bases numbered 12, after V lost 6 bases and J lost 5 bases. Germline V gene data show CDR1 as SNHLY and CDR2 as FYNNEI. This CDR3 has 16 amino acids. This CDR3 reads CASSGPRDRENEKLFF. CDR3 bases: TGTGCCAGCAGCGGACCCCGGGACAGAGAAAATGAAAAACTGTTTTTT.

This clonotype has at least ten counts. The chain combines TRBV9 with TRBJ1-4; possible D gene TRBD1, 6 bases. Between the trimmed V and J ends, which lost 0 bases and 5 bases, there was a span of 11 bases. Germline CDR1 and CDR2: SGDLS and YYNGEE. There are 15 residues in the CDR3. The CDR3 DNA follows: TGTGCCAGCAGCGTAGGGACAGACCTAAATGAAAAACTGTTTTTT. Protein sequence: CASSVGTDLNEKLFF.

This clonotype was counted once. This may arise from a read error, as a much more abundant clone is one base away. The rearrangement joins TRBV27 to TRBJ2-7; D uncertain. Germline V CDR1 and CDR2: MNHEY, SMNVEV (reference sequence). The length of the CDR3 is 13 residues. The CDR3 is CASSFGFSHEQYF. The CDR3, as DNA: TGTGCCAGCAGTTTTGGGTTCTCCCACGAGCAGTACTTC.

This chain joins TRBV7-9 and TRBJ2-7; weak D call: TRBD1 (6 bases). The CDR3 runs to 13 residues. Germline assignment: CDR1 SEHNR and CDR2 FQNEAQ (reference sequence). V lost 5 bases, J lost 7 bases, and 15 bases lay in between. The CDR3, as DNA: TGTGCCAGCAGCCCAAAAACAGGGAGTGAGCAGTACTTC. Its protein is CASSPKTGSEQYF.

The chain couples TRBV7-3 to TRBJ1-1; no clear D gene. CDR1 and CDR2 (germline): SGHTA, FQGTGA. The V and J ends lost 6 bases and 0 bases respectively, with 11 bases between them. This CDR3 contains 14 residues. The DNA for the CDR3 is TGTGCCAGCAGTCCCCTCGGAATGAACACTGAAGCTTTCTTT. It translates to CASSPLGMNTEAFF.

The chain employs TRBV2 and TRBJ2-4; 9 bases are shared with TRBD1. V lost 6 bases and J lost 9; bases outside the gene matches: 6. CDR1 is SNHLY, CDR2 FYNNEI, per germline. The CDR3 has 13 amino acids. This CDR3 reads CASSGQGSGIQYF. CDR3 DNA: TGTGCCAGCAGCGGACAGGGGTCGGGCATTCAGTACTTC.

This clonotype came up once. The chain employs TRBV5-1 and TRBJ1-6; D gene ambiguous. Germline V CDR1 and CDR2: SGHRS, YFSETQ. This CDR3 is built from 16 residues. Trimming pared 4 bases from V and 9 bases from J, leaving 20 bases between. CDR3 coding DNA: TGCGCCAGCAGCAGTCTGGCAGGCCAAAAGGGTTCACCCCTCCACTTT. This encodes CASSSLAGQKGSPLHF.

This clonotype has ten or more counts. V is TRBV29-1 and J is TRBJ1-1, with D perhaps matching TRBD1 (5 bases). V lost 1 base, J lost 7 bases, and 10 bases lay in between. The CDR3 runs to 12 residues. Germline V gives CDR1 SQVTM, CDR2 ANQGSEA. The CDR3: CSVEVQGNEAFF. CDR3 DNA sequence: TGCAGCGTTGAAGTGCAGGGAAATGAAGCTTTCTTT. Full variable domain (rest looked up from reference TRBV29-1 and TRBJ1-1): SAVISQKPSRDICQRGTSLTIQCQVDSQVTMMFWYRQQPGQSLTLIATANQGSEATYESGFVIDKFPISRPNLTFSTLTVSNMSPEDSSIYLCSVEVQGNEAFFGQGTRLTVV.

The chain uses TRBV15 and TRBJ2-3, with 9 bases that match TRBD1. This CDR3 region has 16 residues. Germline CDR1 and CDR2: LNHNV and YYDKDF (reference sequence). V lost 1 base to trimming and J lost 5 bases; unmatched junction nucleotides: 7. CDR3 DNA sequence: TGTGCCACCAGCAGAGTCTCCTGGGACAGGGAAGATACGCAGTATTTT. This translates into CATSRVSWDREDTQYF. Full variable domain (outside the CDR3, taken from reference TRBV15 and TRBJ2-3): DAMVIQNPRYQVTQFGKPVTLSCSQTLNHNVMYWYQQKSSQAPKLLFHYYDKDFNNEADTPDNFQSRRPNTSFCFLDIRSPGLGDTAMYLCATSRVSWDREDTQYFGPGTRLTVL.

This clonotype showed up just a few times. The chain couples TRBV7-9 to TRBJ2-5; D tentatively reads TRBD1 or TRBD2 (5 bases each). Germline V CDR1 and CDR2: SEHNR, FQNEAQ (reference sequence). Trimming left V 8 bases short and J 5 bases short, with 15 bases between. The CDR3 extends over 13 amino acids. In DNA form, the CDR3 reads TGTGCCAGCTCGTCATCGGGACGTGAGACCCAGTACTTC. Its protein is CASSSSGRETQYF.

This clonotype was recorded many times. This chain uses TRBV7-9 with TRBJ1-1; 8 bases are shared with TRBD1. The CDR3 totals 15 residues. The J segment lost 4 bases and the V segment lost 3 bases, leaving 7 bases of the junction unmatched. CDR1 and CDR2 (germline): SEHNR, FQNEAQ (reference sequence). The CDR3 coding sequence is TGTGCCAGCAGCTTTGGCAGGGGGCGCGTCACTGAAGCTTTCTTT. It yields the protein CASSFGRGRVTEAFF.

This chain joins TRBV20-1 and TRBJ2-7, with D maybe TRBD1 (5 bases). The CDR3 is 12 amino acids. V lost 7 bases, J lost 2 bases, and 12 bases lay in between. CDR1 DFQATT and CDR2 SNEGSKA come from the germline V gene (reference sequence). In DNA, the CDR3 is TGCAGTGGGTCTGCGGACACCTACGAGCAGTACTTC. Amino acid sequence: CSGSADTYEQYF.